These T cell receptor beta chains were read from a single sample in a study of CD8+CD57+ T cells in acquired aplastic anemia. TCRdb re-analysed the reads in MiXCR, keeping a single row per CDR3 protein. The profile covers hundreds of thousands of distinct CDR3 sequences, with just under 70% appearing a single time and approximately 3.9% taken by the ten largest. Sequencing was carried out using sorted CD4+, CD8+, or CD8+CD57+ T cells (not recorded which) from PBMCs. Receptors were obtained from a human donor in good health, serving as a control. The CDR3 runs from the conserved cysteine through the conserved F or W.

>TRBV11-2
CASSPDTGVHSPLHF
>TRBV7-3
CASRQTRGAGVPFLHF
>TRBV7-3
CASSLSLGRSPLHF
>TRBV20-1
CSATDRLAGGFDEQFF
>TRBV27
CATWTGGLYGYTF
>TRBV7-9
CASSYLAGEETQYF
>TRBV7-2
CASSLGGTKNIQYF
>TRBV20-1
CSAPVRGGTTF
>TRBV10-2
CASSESSYMNTEAVF
>TRBV7-2
CASSLALGFGGDGYTF
>TRBV19
CTSRAGQGRADTQYF
>TRBV20-1
CSARGRAVLHEQFF
>TRBV15
CATSRDQAGADYGYTF
>TRBV20-1
CSARAGPTADEQYF
>TRBV7-9
CASSPGQGANSGNTF
>TRBV20-1
CSARVSGNTPLHF
>TRBV7-9
CASSNSPHRGYGYTF
>TRBV5-4
CASSLLRGDQPQHF
>TRBV20-1
CSARRPGRKNTQYF
>TRBV20-1
CSARDRVTYDEQYF
>TRBV5-6
CASDSSGADTQYF
>TRBV5-5
CASSPLVRNTEAFF
>TRBV6-5
CASKRTGGIYEQYF
>TRBV7-9
CASSEGQAGIFDQYF
>TRBV5-1
CASSLAGGNTGELFF
>TRBV7-3
CASRRARDSPYIPGELFF
>TRBV7-2
CASSLQYSWANALYF
>TRBV4-3
CASSQKGKAREKLFF
>TRBV5-1
CASSLQGITQTPFYEQYF
>TRBV20-1
CNARDLLAAEQYF
>TRBV14
CASSEWTGDTQYF
>TRBV19
CASTMRPEQHTEAFF
>TRBV5-6
CASSFQTNTGELFF
>TRBV29-1
CSVEVGVNTEAFF
>TRBV7-2
CASSSGRNQETYYEQFF
>TRBV7-2
CASSLDSKKTQSFF
>TRBV7-2
CASSKGQGVARYF
>TRBV9
CASGGTSGHEQFF
>TRBV3-1
CASSQAAGGNTGELFF
>TRBV12-3/TRBV12-4
CASSLFGAQYF
>TRBV7-9
CASSLSLGGHEQYF
>TRBV24-1
CATSARTLNYGKYF
>TRBV5-5
CASSFYLNNSPLHF
>TRBV2
CASSVGLANVLTF
>TRBV15
CASSPRSGDAGYGYTF
>TRBV29-1
CSVFAAKDQYF
>TRBV9
CASSGDRDPPAHF
>TRBV7-2
CASRLEEGDGQSF
>TRBV29-1
CSVEDLQGTGANVLTF
>TRBV15
CATSRVGLHTGELFF